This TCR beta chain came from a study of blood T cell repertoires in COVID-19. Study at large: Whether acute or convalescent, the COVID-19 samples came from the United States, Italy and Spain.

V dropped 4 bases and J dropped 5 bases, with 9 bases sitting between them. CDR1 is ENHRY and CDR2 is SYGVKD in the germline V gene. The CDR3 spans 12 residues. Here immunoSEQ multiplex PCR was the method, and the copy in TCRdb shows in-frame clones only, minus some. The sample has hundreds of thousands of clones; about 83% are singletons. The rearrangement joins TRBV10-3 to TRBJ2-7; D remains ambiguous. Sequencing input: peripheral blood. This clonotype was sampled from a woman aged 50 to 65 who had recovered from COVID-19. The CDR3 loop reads CAISGAWDEQYF. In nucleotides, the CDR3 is TGTGCCATCAGTGGGGCATGGGACGAGCAGTACTTC.